A selection of T cell receptor beta chains follows, all from one sample in a study of CD8+ T cells in alopecia areata. The table came from immunoSEQ multiplex PCR; TCRdb's copy has only in-frame clones and leaves some out. Altogether some 180,000 clones are present, about 56% being singletons, with the ten largest covering nearly 5%. Sequences were obtained from CD8+ T cells sorted from blood. The receptors were gathered from a human donor in good health. Both conserved end residues are part of each CDR3. The order of the fields is V gene, D gene, J gene, CDR3 length, CDR3 protein. The D gene is left open where the match is weak.

>TRBV12-5|TRBD1|TRBJ1-5|15
CASGLLQGVGQPQHF
>TRBV4-2|TRBD1|TRBJ1-2|14
CASSPLTGNYGYTF
>TRBV29-1|TRBD2|TRBJ2-2|15
CSVEEVAGRTGELFF
>TRBV7-9|TRBD1|TRBJ1-2|14
CASSSGQLLYGYTF
>TRBV5-1|TRBD1|TRBJ2-7|16
CASSLGFTGTGYEQYF
>TRBV12-5|-|TRBJ2-5|14
CASGRTPVGETQYF
>TRBV9|TRBD1|TRBJ1-1|14
CASSPRTGVTEAFF
>TRBV29-1|-|TRBJ2-7|14
CSVRSGSSSYEQYF
>TRBV19|TRBD1|TRBJ1-2|14
CASKIQGAIYGYTF
>TRBV4-1|TRBD2|TRBJ2-3|17
CASSQPRAGVSTDTQYF
>TRBV5-4|TRBD2|TRBJ2-1|15
CASSFSGGAVDEQFF
>TRBV29-1|TRBD1|TRBJ2-7|13
CSAFTGDAYEQYF
>TRBV27|TRBD1|TRBJ1-1|14
CASSLTGRGTEAFF
>TRBV7-6|-|TRBJ2-5|13
CASSLPDQETQYF
>TRBV9|-|TRBJ2-1|12
CASSVDKGEQFF
>TRBV4-1|TRBD1|TRBJ1-5|17
CASSQVEGQGGNQPQHF
>TRBV27|-|TRBJ1-2|13
CASSLGGGYGYTF
>TRBV27|-|TRBJ1-6|16
CASSFGLAETGSPLHF
>TRBV29-1|TRBD2|TRBJ2-3|17
CSVEASLAGGISDTQYF
>TRBV6-1|TRBD1|TRBJ2-7|15
CASSARQGSTYEQYF
>TRBV29-1|-|TRBJ2-7|13
CSVEAGSSYEQYF
>TRBV29-1|TRBD1|TRBJ1-2|14
CSVEPGQGFYGYTF
>TRBV5-1|-|TRBJ2-2|13
CASSEGSPGELFF
>TRBV2|-|TRBJ2-3|15
CASREVRSSTDTQYF
>TRBV25-1|-|TRBJ2-7|12
CASSESGYEQYF
>TRBV29-1|-|TRBJ2-7|15
CSVVDRLNPFYEQYF
>TRBV19|TRBD1|TRBJ1-1|17
CASSIRPGQGAFTEAFF